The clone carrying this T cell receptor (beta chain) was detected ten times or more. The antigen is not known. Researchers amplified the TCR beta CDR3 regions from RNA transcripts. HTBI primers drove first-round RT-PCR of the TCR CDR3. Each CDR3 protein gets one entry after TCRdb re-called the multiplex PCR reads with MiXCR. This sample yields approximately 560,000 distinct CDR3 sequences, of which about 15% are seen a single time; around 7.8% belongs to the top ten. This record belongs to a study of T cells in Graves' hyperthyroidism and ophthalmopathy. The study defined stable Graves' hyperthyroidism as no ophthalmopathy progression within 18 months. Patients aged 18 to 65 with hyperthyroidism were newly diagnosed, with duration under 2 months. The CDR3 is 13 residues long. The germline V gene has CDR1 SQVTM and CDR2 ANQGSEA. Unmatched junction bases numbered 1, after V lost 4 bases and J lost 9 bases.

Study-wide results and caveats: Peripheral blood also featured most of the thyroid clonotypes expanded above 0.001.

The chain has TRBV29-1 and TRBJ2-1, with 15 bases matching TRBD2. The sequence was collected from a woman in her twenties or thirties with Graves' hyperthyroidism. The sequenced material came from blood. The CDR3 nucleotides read TGCAGCGTTGGGACTAGCGGGAGGGTTGAGCAGTTCTTC. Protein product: CSVGTSGRVEQFF.